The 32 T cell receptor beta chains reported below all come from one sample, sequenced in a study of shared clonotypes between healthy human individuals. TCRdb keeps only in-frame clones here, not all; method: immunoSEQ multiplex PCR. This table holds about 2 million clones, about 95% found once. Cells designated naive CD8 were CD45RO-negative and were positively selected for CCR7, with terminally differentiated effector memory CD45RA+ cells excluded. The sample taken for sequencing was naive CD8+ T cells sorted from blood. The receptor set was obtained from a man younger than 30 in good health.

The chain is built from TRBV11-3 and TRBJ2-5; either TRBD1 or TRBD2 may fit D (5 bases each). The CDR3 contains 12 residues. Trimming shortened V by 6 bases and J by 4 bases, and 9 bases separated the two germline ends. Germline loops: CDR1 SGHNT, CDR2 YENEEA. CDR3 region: CASSGGAETQYF. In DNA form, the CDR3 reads TGTGCCAGCAGTGGGGGAGCAGAGACCCAGTACTTC.

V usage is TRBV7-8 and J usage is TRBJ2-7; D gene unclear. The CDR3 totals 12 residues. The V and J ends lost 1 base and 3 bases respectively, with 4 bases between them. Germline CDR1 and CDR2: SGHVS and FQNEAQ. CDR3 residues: CASSLVIYEQYF. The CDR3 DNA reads TGTGCCAGCAGCTTAGTAATCTACGAGCAGTACTTC.

In DNA, the CDR3 is TGTGCCAGCAGGTTGACAGGTGGGAACACTGAAGCTTTCTTT. This codes for CASRLTGGNTEAFF. V gene TRBV27 combines with J gene TRBJ1-1; D perhaps matches TRBD1 (6 bases). This CDR3 is built from 14 residues. The germline gives CDR1 MNHEY, CDR2 SMNVEV (reference sequence). Trimming took off 6 bases at V and 1 base at J, with 12 bases between the two ends.

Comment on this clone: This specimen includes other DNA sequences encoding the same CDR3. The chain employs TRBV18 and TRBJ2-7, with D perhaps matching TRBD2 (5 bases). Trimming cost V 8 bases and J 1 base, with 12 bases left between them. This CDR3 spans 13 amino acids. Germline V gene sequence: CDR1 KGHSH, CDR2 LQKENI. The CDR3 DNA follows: TGTGCCAGCCCGTCACCGGGGTCCTACGAGCAGTACTTC. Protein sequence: CASPSPGSYEQYF. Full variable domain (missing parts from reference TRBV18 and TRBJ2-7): NAGVMQNPRHLVRRRGQEARLRCSPMKGHSHVYWYRQLPEEGLKFMVYLQKENIIDESGMPKERFSAEFPKEGPSILRIQQVVRGDSAAYFCASPSPGSYEQYFGPGTRLTVT.

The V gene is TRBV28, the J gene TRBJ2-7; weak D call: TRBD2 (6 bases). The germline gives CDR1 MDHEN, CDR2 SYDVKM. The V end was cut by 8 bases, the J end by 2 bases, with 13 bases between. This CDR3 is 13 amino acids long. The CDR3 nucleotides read TGTGCCAGCCGAGGGTGGGGGGCCTACGAGCAGTACTTC. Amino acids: CASRGWGAYEQYF.

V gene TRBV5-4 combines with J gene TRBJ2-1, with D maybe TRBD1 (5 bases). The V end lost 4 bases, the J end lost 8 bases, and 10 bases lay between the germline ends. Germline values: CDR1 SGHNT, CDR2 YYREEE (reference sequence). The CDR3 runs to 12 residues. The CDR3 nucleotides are TGTGCCAGCAGCCCCGCAGGGCATGAGCAGTTCTTC. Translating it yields CASSPAGHEQFF.

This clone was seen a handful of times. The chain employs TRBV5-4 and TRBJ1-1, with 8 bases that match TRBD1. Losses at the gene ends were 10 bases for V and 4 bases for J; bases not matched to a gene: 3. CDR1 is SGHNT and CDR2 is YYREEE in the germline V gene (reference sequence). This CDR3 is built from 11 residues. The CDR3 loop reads CACTGGTEAFF. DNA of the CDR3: TGTGCCTGTACAGGGGGCACTGAAGCTTTCTTT.

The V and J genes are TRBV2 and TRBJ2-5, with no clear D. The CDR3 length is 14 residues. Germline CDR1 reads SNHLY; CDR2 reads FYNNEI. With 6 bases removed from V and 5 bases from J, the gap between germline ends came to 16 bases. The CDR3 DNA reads TGTGCCAGCAGGGCGGAAGATCTGAAGGAGACCCAGTACTTC. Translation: CASRAEDLKETQYF.

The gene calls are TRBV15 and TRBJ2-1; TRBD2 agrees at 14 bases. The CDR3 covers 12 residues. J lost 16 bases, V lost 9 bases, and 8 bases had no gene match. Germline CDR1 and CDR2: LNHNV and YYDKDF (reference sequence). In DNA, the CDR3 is TGTGCCACATCGACTAGCGGGGGGGCCCGATTCTTC. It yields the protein CATSTSGGARFF.

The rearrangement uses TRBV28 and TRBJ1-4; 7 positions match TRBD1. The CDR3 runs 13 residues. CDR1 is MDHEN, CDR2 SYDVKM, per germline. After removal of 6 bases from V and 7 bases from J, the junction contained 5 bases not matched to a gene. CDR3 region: CASSPAGGEKLFF. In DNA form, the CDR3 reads TGTGCCAGCAGCCCGGCAGGGGGTGAAAAACTGTTTTTT.

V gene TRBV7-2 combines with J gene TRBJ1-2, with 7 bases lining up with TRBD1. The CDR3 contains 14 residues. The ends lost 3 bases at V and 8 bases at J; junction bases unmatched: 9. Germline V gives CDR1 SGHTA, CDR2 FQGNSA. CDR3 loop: CASSFGTEWRGYTF. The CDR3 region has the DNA TGTGCCAGCAGCTTCGGGACAGAGTGGCGAGGCTACACCTTC.

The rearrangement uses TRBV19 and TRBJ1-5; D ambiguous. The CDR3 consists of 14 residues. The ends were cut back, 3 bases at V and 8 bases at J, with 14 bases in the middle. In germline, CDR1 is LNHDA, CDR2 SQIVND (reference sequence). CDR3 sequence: CASSIIHRREPQHF. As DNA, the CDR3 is TGTGCCAGTAGTATTATACACCGGCGCGAGCCCCAGCATTTT.

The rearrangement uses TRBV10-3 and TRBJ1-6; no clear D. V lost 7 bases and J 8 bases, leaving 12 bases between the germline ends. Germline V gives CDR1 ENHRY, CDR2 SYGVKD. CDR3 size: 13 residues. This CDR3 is CAIKTGFDSPLHF. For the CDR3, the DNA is TGTGCCATCAAAACTGGGTTTGATTCACCCCTCCACTTT.

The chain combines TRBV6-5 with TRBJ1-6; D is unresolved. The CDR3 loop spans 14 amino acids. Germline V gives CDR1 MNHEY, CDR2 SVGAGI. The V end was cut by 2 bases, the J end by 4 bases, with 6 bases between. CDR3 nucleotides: TGTGCCAGCAGTTACGCGAATTATAATTCACCCCTCCACTTT. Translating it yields CASSYANYNSPLHF.

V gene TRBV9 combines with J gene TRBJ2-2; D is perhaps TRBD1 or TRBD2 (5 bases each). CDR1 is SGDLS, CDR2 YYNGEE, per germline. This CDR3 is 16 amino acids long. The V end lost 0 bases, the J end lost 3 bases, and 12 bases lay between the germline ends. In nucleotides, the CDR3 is TGTGCCAGCAGCGTAGTCTCAGGGCGGGACACCGGGGAGCTGTTTTTT. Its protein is CASSVVSGRDTGELFF.

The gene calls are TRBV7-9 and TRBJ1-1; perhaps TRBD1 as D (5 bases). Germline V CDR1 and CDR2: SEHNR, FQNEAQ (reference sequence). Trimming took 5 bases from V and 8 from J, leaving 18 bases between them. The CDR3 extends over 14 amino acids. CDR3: CASSLDPGRGEAFF. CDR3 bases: TGTGCCAGCAGCCTTGATCCAGGGAGAGGGGAAGCTTTCTTT.

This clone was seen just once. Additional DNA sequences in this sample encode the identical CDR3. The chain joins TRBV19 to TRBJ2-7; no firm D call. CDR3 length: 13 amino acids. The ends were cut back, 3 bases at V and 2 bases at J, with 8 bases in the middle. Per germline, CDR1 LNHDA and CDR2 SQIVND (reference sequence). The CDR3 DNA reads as TGTGCCAGTAGTATCGACGGAGCCTACGAGCAGTACTTC. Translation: CASSIDGAYEQYF.

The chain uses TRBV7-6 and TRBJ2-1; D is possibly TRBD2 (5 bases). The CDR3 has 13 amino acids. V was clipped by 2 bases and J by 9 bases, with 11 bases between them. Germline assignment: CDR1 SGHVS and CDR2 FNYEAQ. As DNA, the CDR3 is TGTGCCAGCAGCTTACAGGACTCCGGTGAGCAGTTCTTC. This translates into CASSLQDSGEQFF.

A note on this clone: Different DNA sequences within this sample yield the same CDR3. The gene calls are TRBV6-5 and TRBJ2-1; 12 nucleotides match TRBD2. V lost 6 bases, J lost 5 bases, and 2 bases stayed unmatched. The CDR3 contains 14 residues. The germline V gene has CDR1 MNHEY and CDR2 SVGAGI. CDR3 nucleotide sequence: TGTGCCAGCAGCCTAGCGGGAGGGAACAATGAGCAGTTCTTC. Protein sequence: CASSLAGGNNEQFF.

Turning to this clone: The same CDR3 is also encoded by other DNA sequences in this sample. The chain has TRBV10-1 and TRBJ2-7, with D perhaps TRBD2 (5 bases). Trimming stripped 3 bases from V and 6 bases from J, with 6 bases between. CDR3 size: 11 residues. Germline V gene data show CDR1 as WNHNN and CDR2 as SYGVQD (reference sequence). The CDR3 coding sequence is TGCGCCAGCAGTGATGGGAGCGAGCAGTACTTC. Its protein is CASSDGSEQYF.

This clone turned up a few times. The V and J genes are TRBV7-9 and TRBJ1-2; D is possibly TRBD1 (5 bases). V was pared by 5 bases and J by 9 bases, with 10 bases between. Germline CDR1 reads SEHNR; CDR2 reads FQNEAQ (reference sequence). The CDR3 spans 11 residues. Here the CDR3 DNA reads TGTGCCAGCAGCATCGACAGCCGCTACACCTTC. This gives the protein CASSIDSRYTF.

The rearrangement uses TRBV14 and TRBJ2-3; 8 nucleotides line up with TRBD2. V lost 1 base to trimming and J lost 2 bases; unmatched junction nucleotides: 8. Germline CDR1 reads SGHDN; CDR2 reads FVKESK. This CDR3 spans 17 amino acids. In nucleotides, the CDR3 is TGTGCCAGCAGCCAAGCCCCACTAGCGGAATACACAGATACGCAGTATTTT. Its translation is CASSQAPLAEYTDTQYF.

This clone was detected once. CDR3 nucleotides: TGCGCCAGCAGCTTCCGGGAGGCCACCTACAATGAGCAGTTCTTC. Translation gives CASSFREATYNEQFF. V and J are TRBV4-1 and TRBJ2-1, with 7 bases lining up with TRBD2. Germline V gene lookup returns CDR1 MGHRA and CDR2 YSYEKL. V shed 5 bases and J 2 bases; nucleotides not matched to a gene: 6. The CDR3 has 15 residues.

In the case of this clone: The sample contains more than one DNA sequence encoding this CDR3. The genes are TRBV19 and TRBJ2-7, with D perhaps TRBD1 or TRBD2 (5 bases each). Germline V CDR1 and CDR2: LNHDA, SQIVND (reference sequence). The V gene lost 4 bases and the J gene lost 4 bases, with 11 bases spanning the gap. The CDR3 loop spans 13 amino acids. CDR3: CASSNRDGYEQYF. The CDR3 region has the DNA TGTGCCAGTAGTAATCGGGACGGTTACGAGCAGTACTTC.

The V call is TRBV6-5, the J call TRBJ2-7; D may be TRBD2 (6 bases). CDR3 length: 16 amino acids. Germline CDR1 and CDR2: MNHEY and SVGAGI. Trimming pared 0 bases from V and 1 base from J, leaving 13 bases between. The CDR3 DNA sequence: TGTGCCAGCAGTTACTCGTGGGGGGAGGCTTCCTACGAGCAGTACTTC. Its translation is CASSYSWGEASYEQYF.

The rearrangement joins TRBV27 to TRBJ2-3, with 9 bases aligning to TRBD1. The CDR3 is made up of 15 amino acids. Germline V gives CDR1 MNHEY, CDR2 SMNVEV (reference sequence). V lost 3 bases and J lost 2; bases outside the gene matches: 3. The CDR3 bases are TGTGCCAGCAGTTTTGGACAGGGGTTCACAGATACGCAGTATTTT. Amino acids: CASSFGQGFTDTQYF.

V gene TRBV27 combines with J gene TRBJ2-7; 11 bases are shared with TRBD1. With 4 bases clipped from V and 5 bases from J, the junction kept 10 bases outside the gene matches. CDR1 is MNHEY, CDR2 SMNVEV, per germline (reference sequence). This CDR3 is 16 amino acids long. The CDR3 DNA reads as TGTGCCAGCAGTTCCCGGACAGGGGGCCCACTAGACGAGCAGTACTTC. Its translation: CASSSRTGGPLDEQYF.

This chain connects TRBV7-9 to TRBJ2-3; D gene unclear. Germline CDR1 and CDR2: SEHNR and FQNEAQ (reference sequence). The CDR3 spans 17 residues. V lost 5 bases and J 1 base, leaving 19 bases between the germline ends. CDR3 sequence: CASSPNYGNLRTDTQYF. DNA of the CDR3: TGTGCCAGCAGCCCCAACTATGGAAACCTTCGCACAGATACGCAGTATTTT.

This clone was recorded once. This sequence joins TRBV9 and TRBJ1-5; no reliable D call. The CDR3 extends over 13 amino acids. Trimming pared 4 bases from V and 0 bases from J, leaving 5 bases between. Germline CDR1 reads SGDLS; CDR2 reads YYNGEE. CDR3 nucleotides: TGTGCCAGCAGCCCCAATAGCAATCAGCCCCAGCATTTT. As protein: CASSPNSNQPQHF.

In DNA, the CDR3 is TGTGCCAGCAGCCTCCCTAGCGGGGGGGGCGGGGAGCTGTTTTTT. Protein sequence: CASSLPSGGGGELFF. The J gene is TRBJ2-2, the V gene TRBV6-6, with 12 bases lining up with TRBD2. The J segment lost 7 bases and the V segment lost 6 bases, leaving 6 bases of the junction unmatched. The germline V gene encodes CDR1 MNHNY and CDR2 SVGAGI (reference sequence). The CDR3 consists of 15 residues.

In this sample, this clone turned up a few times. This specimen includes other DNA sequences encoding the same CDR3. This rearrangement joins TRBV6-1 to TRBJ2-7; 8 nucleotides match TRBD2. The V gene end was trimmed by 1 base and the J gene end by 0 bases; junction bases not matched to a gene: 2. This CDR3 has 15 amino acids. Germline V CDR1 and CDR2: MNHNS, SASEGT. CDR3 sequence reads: CASSEGLAGSYEQYF. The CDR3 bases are TGTGCCAGCAGTGAAGGGCTAGCGGGCTCCTACGAGCAGTACTTC.

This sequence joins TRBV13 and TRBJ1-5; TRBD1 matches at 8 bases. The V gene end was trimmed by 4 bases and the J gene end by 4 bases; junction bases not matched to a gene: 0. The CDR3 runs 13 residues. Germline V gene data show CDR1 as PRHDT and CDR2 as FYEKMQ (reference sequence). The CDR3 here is CASSWDRNQPQHF. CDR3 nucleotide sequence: TGTGCCAGCAGCTGGGACAGGAATCAGCCCCAGCATTTT.